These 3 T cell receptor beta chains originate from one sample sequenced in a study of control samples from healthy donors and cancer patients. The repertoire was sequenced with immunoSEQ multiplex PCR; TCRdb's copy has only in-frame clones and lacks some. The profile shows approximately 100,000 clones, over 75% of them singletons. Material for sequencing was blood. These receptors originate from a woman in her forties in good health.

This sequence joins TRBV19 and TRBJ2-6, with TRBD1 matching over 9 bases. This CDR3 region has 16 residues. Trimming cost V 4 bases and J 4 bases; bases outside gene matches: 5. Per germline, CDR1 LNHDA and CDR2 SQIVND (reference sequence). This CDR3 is CASSRGQGTGANVLTF. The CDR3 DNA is TGTGCCAGTAGTAGGGGACAGGGTACCGGGGCCAACGTCCTGACTTTC.

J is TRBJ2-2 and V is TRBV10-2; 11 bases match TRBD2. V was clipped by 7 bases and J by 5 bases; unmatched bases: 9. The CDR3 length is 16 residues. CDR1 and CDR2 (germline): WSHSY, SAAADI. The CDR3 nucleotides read TGCGCCAGCACAATTAGCGGGGGGGGTCAAACCGGGGAGCTGTTTTTT. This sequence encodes CASTISGGGQTGELFF.

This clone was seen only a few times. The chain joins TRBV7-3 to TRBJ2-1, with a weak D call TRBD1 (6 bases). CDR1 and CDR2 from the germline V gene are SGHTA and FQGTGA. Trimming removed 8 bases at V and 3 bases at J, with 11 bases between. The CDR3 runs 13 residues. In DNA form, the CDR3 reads TGTGCCAGCGCAGCGGACAGCTACAATGAGCAGTTCTTC. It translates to CASAADSYNEQFF.